This paragraph covers one TCR beta chain sequence. The sample is drawn from a study of blood T cells in healthy people across ages. The germline CDR1 and CDR2 sequences are MGHRA and YSYEKL. V was cut by 4 bases and J by 7 bases, with 20 bases left in between. This CDR3 has 16 residues. The authors ran a second PCR of about 6 to 11 cycles using a sample-barcoded 5' primer and a J-beta primer mix. TCRdb recomputed calls from the 5' RACE reads with MiXCR, one row per CDR3 protein. Of about 730,000 distinct CDR3 sequences in the sample, around 46% were seen once. Sequenced input: blood. This receptor was identified in a woman aged 55-70 years in good health. The J gene is TRBJ2-1, the V gene TRBV4-1; a weak D match, TRBD1 (7 bases). The CDR3 region is CASSPTRSGGRNEQFF. The CDR3 DNA sequence: TGCGCCAGCAGCCCCACCAGGTCAGGGGGGCGTAATGAGCAGTTCTTC.